The present entry profiles one T cell receptor beta chain with its context. Its cognate antigen is unknown. The data were obtained in a study of long-term antiretroviral therapy in people with HIV. Study findings and constraints: Whichever time point was examined, clones expanded before ART dominated the repertoire.

The assay, immunoSEQ v3.0, was run at survey level. Sequencing of each sample targeted roughly 35,000-55,000 T-cell genomes. The protocol was immunoSEQ multiplex PCR, while the TCRdb copy is restricted to in-frame clones and leaves out a portion. The data contain 20,000 to 25,000 clones, 81% of them seen just once; the ten biggest clones take up about 7.2%. The V and J ends lost 5 bases and 0 bases respectively, with 8 bases between them. The CDR3 runs to 14 residues. Germline values: CDR1 MNHEY, CDR2 SVGAGI. There were no participants with HIV treated outside the United States. This clonotype was obtained from a young man with HIV. The sequences come from unsorted PBMCs, collected 1.5 years after starting antiretroviral therapy. This chain uses TRBV6-5 with TRBJ2-1; D possibly corresponds to TRBD1 (6 bases). The chain's CDR3 is CASSTGSSYNEQFF. The CDR3 DNA is TGTGCCAGCAGTACAGGGAGCTCCTACAATGAGCAGTTCTTC.